This paragraph covers one T cell receptor beta chain sequence. What it binds is unknown. The data were obtained in a study of T-cell reconstitution after alpha-beta-depleted transplantation in children. As it was prepared, the TCRbeta library received unique molecular identifiers. In TCRdb, the PCR reads were re-called with MiXCR into one record per CDR3 protein. The sample has about 260,000 distinct CDR3 sequences, 7.5% to 9.5% seen once. Study outcomes and limitations: Several hundred expanded graft clones reportedly supplied alpha-beta T cells about two months after transplant.

Germline V gene sequence: CDR1 SGHRS, CDR2 YFSETQ. V trimming: 4 bases; J trimming: 11 bases; junction bases outside the gene matches: 5. The CDR3 is 13 residues long. The origin of this receptor is a male patient younger than 18 who had a stem cell transplant for acute lymphoblastic leukemia, so the T cells may come from the graft donor. J is TRBJ1-4 and V is TRBV5-1; the match to TRBD1 covers 10 bases. The material was PBMCs, mostly from graft donor cells, obtained 180 days after TCRalphabeta/CD19-depleted stem cell transplant. Here the CDR3 reads CASSPPDRGKLFF. In DNA, the CDR3 is TGCGCCAGCAGCCCTCCGGACAGGGGGAAACTGTTTTTT. The full variable domain, in which reference TRBV5-1 and TRBJ1-4 provide the parts outside the CDR3, is KAGVTQTPRYLIKTRGQQVTLSCSPISGHRSVSWYQQTPGQGLQFLFEYFSETQRNKGNFPGRFSGRQFSNSRSEMNVSTLELGDSALYLCASSPPDRGKLFFGSGTQLSVL.